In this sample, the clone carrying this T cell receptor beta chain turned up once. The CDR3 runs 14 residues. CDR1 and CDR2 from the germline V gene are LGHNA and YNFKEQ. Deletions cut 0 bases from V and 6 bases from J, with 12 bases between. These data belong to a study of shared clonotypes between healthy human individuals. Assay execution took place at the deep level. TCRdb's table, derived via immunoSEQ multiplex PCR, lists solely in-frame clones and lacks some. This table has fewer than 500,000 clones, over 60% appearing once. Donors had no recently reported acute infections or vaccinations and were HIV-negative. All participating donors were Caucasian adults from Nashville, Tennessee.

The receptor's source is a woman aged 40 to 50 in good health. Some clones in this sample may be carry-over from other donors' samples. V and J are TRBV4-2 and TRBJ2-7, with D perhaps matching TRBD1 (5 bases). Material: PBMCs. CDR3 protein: CASSQDSGLFEQYF. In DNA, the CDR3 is TGTGCCAGCAGCCAAGATTCAGGGTTGTTCGAGCAGTACTTC.